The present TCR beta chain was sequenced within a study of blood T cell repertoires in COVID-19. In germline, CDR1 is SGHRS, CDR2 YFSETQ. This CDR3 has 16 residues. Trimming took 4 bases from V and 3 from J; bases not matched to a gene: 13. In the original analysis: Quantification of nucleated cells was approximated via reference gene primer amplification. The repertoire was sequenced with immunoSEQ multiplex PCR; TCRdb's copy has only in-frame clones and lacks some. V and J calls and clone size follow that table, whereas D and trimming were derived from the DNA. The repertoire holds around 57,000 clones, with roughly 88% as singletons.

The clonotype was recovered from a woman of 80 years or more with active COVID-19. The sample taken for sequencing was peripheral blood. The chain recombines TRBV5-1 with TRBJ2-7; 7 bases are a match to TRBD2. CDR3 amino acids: CASSPRELAADYEQYF. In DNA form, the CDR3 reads TGCGCCAGCAGCCCACGGGAGCTAGCGGCGGACTACGAGCAGTACTTC. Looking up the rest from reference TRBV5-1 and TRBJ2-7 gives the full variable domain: KAGVTQTPRYLIKTRGQQVTLSCSPISGHRSVSWYQQTPGQGLQFLFEYFSETQRNKGNFPGRFSGRQFSNSRSEMNVSTLELGDSALYLCASSPRELAADYEQYFGPGTRLTVT.